The clone carrying this T cell receptor (beta chain) was counted once. Method: immunoSEQ multiplex PCR; TCRdb's copy keeps in-frame clones and lacks some. The table shows approximately 86,000 clones, with roughly nine tenths occurring only once. CDR3 length: 14 residues. CDR1 is SGHTA and CDR2 is FQGNSA in the germline V gene. The V end lost 5 bases, the J end lost 5 bases, and 13 bases lay between the germline ends. These data are taken from a study of blood T cell repertoires in COVID-19. This chain connects TRBV7-2 to TRBJ1-5; TRBD1 might be the D (5 bases). This receptor was identified in a man in his fifties with acute or convalescent COVID-19. Specimen: peripheral blood. The CDR3 DNA reads TGTGCCAGCAGCCCAGTTTGGGGGGATCAGCCCCAGCATTTT. Residues: CASSPVWGDQPQHF.